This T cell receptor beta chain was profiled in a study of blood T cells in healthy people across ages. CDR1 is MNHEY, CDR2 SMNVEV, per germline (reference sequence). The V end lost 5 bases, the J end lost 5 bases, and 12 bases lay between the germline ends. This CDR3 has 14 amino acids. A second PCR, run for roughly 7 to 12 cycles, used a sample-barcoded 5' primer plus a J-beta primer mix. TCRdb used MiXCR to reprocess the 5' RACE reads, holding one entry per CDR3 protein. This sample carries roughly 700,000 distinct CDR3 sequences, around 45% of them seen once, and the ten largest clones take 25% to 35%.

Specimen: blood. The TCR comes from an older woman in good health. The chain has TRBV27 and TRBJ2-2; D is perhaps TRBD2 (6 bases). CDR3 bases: TGTGCCAGCAGTGTGGAGGGTTGGACCGGGGAGCTGTTTTTT. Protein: CASSVEGWTGELFF.